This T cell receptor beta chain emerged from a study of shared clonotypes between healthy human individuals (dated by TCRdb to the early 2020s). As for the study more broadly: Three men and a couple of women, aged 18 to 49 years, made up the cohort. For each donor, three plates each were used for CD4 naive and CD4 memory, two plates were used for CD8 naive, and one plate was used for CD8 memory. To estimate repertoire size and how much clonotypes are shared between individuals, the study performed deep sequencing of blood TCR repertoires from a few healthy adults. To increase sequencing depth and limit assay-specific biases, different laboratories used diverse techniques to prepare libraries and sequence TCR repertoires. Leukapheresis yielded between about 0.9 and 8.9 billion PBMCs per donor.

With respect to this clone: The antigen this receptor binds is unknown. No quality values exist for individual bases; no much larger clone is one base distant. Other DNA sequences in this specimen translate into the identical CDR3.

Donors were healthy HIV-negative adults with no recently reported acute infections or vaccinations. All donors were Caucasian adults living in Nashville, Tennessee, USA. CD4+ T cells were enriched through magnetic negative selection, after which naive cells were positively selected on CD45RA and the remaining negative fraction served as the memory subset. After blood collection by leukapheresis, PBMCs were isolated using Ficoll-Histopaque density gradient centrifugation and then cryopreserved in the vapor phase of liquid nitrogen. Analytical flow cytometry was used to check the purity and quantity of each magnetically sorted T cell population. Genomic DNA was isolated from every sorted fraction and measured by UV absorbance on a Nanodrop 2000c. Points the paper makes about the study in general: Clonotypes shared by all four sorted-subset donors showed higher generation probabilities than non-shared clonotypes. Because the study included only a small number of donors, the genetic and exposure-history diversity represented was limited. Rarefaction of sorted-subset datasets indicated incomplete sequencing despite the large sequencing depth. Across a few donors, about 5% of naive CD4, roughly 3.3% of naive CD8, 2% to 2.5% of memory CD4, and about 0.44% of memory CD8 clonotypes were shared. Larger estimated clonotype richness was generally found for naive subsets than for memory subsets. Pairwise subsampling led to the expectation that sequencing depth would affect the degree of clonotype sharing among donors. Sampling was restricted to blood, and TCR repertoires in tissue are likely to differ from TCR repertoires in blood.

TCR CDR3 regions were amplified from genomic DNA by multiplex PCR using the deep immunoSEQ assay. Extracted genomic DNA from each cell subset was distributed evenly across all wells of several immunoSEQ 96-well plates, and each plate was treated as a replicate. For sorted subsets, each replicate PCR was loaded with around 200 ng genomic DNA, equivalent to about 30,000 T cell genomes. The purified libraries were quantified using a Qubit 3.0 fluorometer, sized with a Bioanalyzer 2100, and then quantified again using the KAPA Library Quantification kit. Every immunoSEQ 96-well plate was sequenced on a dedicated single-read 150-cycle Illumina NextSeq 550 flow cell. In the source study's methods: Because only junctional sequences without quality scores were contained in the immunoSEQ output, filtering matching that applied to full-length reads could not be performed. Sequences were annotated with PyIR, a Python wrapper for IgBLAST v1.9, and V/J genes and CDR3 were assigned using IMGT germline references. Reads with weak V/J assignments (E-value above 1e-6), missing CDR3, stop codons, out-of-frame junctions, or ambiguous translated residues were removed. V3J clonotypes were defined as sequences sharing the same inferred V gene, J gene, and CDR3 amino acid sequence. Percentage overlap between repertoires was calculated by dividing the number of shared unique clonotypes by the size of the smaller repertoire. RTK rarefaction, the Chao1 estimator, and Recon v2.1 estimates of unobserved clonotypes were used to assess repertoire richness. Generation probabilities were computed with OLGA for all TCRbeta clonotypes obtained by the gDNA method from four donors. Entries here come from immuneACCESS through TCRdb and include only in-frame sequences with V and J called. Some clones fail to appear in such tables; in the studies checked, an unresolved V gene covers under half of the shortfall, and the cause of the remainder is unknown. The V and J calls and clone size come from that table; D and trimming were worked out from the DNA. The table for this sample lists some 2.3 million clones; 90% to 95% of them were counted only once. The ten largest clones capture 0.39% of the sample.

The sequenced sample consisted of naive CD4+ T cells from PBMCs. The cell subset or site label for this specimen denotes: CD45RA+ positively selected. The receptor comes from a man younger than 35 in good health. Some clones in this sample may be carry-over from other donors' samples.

The CDR3 is CASSEQGDYGYTF. The nucleotides are TGTGCCAGCAGTGAACAGGGAGACTATGGCTACACCTTC. Here the chain combines TRBV6-1 and TRBJ1-2, and TRBD1 may be the D gene, going by 5 matching bases. V is clipped by 2 bases and J by 3 bases, and the sequence between their germline boundaries is 7 bases long. Inclusive of the bounding cysteine and phenylalanine, the CDR3 is 13 residues long. Only CDR3 DNA remains: 39 bases, in frame from the first base. The germline V gene sets CDR1 to MNHNS and CDR2 to SASEGT.